The rows below give T cell receptor beta chains drawn from one sample of a study of beta chain features in type 1 diabetes. Clones were sequenced by immunoSEQ multiplex PCR, and TCRdb holds only the in-frame ones, with some missing. The repertoire includes about 240,000 clones, over 11% of them detected once, and almost 0.02% sits in the top ten. The sample consisted of naive CD4+ T cells from blood. These receptors came from a man under 40 with type 1 diabetes. Both conserved end residues are part of each CDR3. The D gene is left open where the match is weak. A clone size is listed for some rows: how often the clone was seen (once, few, many), or a class if it is expanded.

d_gene,abundance,v_gene,j_gene,CDR3aa,CDR3nt
NA,NA,TRBV15,TRBJ2-6,CATASANVLTF,TGTGCCACCGCGTCGGCCAACGTCCTGACTTTC
NA,few,TRBV14,TRBJ1-3,CASSPSGSHSGNTIYF,TGTGCCAGCAGCCCGTCCGGGTCTCACTCTGGAAACACCATATATTTT
NA,NA,TRBV18,TRBJ2-7,CASSPPGQRGYEQYF,TGTGCCAGCTCACCACCAGGGCAAAGGGGCTACGAGCAGTACTTC
TRBD2,few,TRBV4-1,TRBJ2-5,CASSQVTSGPQETQYF,TGCGCCAGCAGCCAAGTAACTAGCGGGCCCCAGGAGACCCAGTACTTC
TRBD2,few,TRBV30,TRBJ2-3,CAWSASGRAGGRDTQYF,TGTGCCTGGAGTGCGAGTGGGCGGGCGGGAGGAAGAGATACGCAGTATTTT
TRBD1,NA,TRBV5-4,TRBJ1-4,CASSLRTGDSNEKLFF,TGTGCCAGCAGCCTCCGGACAGGGGATAGTAATGAAAAACTGTTTTTT
NA,NA,TRBV6-5,TRBJ1-5,CASSYGADSNQPQHF,TGTGCCAGCAGTTACGGGGCAGATAGCAATCAGCCCCAGCATTTT
NA,NA,TRBV20-1,TRBJ2-7,CSARAPDEQYF,TGCAGTGCTAGAGCCCCGGACGAGCAGTACTTC
TRBD1,NA,TRBV6-5,TRBJ2-7,CASSIAGTGPYEQYF,TGTGCCAGCAGTATCGCCGGGACAGGTCCCTACGAGCAGTACTTC
NA,NA,TRBV4-1,TRBJ2-3,CASSQETLARVGADTQYF,TGCGCCAGCAGCCAAGAAACGCTGGCCAGGGTTGGCGCAGATACGCAGTATTTT
NA,NA,TRBV6-5,TRBJ1-1,CASSATANTEAFF,TGTGCCAGCAGTGCGACAGCGAACACTGAAGCTTTCTTT
NA,NA,TRBV19,TRBJ2-1,CASSIVGDYKEQFF,TGTGCCAGTAGTATAGTTGGAGACTACAAAGAGCAGTTCTTC
NA,few,TRBV4-2,TRBJ1-3,CASSQGQARSGNTIYF,TGTGCCAGCAGCCAAGGACAGGCCCGCTCTGGAAACACCATATATTTT
NA,few,TRBV6-5,TRBJ1-1,CASSYSEGAEAFF,TGTGCCAGCAGTTACTCAGAGGGGGCTGAAGCTTTCTTT
NA,few,TRBV4-1,TRBJ1-1,CASSQALGGVNAFF,TGCGCCAGCAGCCAAGCTCTGGGCGGGGTGAATGCTTTCTTT
NA,NA,TRBV5-1,TRBJ2-1,CASSLAYSGAGNEQFF,TGCGCCAGCAGCTTGGCCTACTCCGGAGCCGGCAATGAGCAGTTCTTC
NA,NA,TRBV19,TRBJ1-1,CASSSHGANTEAFF,TGTGCCAGTAGTTCCCATGGGGCGAACACTGAAGCTTTCTTT
TRBD1,few,TRBV5-1,TRBJ2-7,CASSSTRRQGPREQYF,TGCGCCAGCAGCTCAACCCGTAGACAGGGGCCCCGGGAGCAGTACTTC
TRBD2,few,TRBV28,TRBJ2-4,CASSPSGVRGLAGVSIQYF,TGTGCCAGCAGTCCCTCCGGGGTTAGGGGCCTAGCGGGAGTGAGCATTCAGTACTTC
NA,NA,TRBV9,TRBJ2-1,CASSAGLIDEQFF,TGTGCCAGCAGCGCAGGACTAATCGATGAGCAGTTCTTC
TRBD1,NA,TRBV7-8,TRBJ1-6,CASSEKTGLGSPLHF,TGTGCCAGCAGCGAAAAGACAGGGTTAGGGTCACCCCTCCACTTT
NA,NA,TRBV14,TRBJ2-7,CASSQEGGRVYEQYF,TGTGCCAGCAGCCAAGAAGGAGGGCGGGTCTACGAGCAGTACTTC
NA,NA,TRBV7-9,TRBJ2-7,CASSLAPSGTYEQYF,TGTGCCAGCAGCTTAGCGCCCTCAGGGACCTACGAGCAGTACTTC
NA,NA,TRBV7-9,TRBJ2-7,CASRRRDEQYF,TGTGCCAGCAGACGGAGGGACGAGCAGTACTTC
NA,NA,TRBV15,TRBJ1-4,CATSRDRRNEKLFF,TGTGCCACCAGCAGAGACAGGCGTAATGAAAAACTGTTTTTT
NA,NA,TRBV18,TRBJ1-1,CASFGSENTEAFF,TGTGCCAGCTTTGGCAGTGAAAACACTGAAGCTTTCTTT
NA,NA,TRBV5-1,TRBJ2-5,CASSPDGGLEETQYF,TGCGCCAGCAGCCCCGACGGGGGTTTGGAAGAGACCCAGTACTTC
NA,NA,TRBV21-1,TRBJ1-2,CASNTKTGGVYGYTF,TGTGCCAGCAACACGAAGACAGGGGGAGTATATGGCTACACCTTC
TRBD2,NA,TRBV5-1,TRBJ2-7,CASSPRGGALYEQYF,TGCGCCAGCAGCCCTCGCGGGGGTGCCCTCTACGAGCAGTACTTC
NA,few,TRBV5-4,TRBJ2-1,CASSLVGLANEQFF,TGTGCCAGCAGCTTGGTTGGCCTAGCGAATGAGCAGTTCTTC
NA,NA,TRBV29-1,TRBJ1-2,CSARQGLNYGYTF,TGCAGCGCTCGGCAGGGCCTGAACTATGGCTACACCTTC
NA,few,TRBV28,TRBJ1-5,CASSLSARGSLQPQHF,TGTGCCAGCAGTTTATCGGCCAGGGGATCCCTCCAGCCCCAGCATTTT
NA,once,TRBV5-6,TRBJ2-7,CASSAQGYYEQYF,TGTGCCAGCAGCGCCCAGGGTTACTACGAGCAGTACTTC
TRBD2,NA,TRBV7-2,TRBJ2-1,CASSLGGVAGRNEQFF,TGTGCCAGCAGCTTAGGGGGAGTAGCGGGGCGCAATGAGCAGTTCTTC
TRBD1,few,TRBV25-1,TRBJ1-1,CASLPGTASTEAFF,TGTGCCAGCTTGCCCGGGACAGCCTCCACTGAAGCTTTCTTT
NA,NA,TRBV18,TRBJ1-6,CASSPLDSQNSPLHF,TGTGCCAGCTCACCATTGGACAGCCAGAATTCACCCCTCCACTTT
NA,NA,TRBV6-5,TRBJ2-3,CASSRSGQAADTQYF,TGTGCCAGCAGTCGGAGCGGCCAGGCGGCAGATACGCAGTATTTT
NA,NA,TRBV6-5,TRBJ2-6,CASSYGSSGANVLTF,TGTGCCAGCAGTTACGGTAGCTCTGGGGCCAACGTCCTGACTTTC
NA,few,TRBV10-3,TRBJ2-1,CAISDRAGFYNEQFF,TGTGCCATCAGTGACCGAGCGGGTTTCTACAATGAGCAGTTCTTC
TRBD2,few,TRBV7-2,TRBJ2-7,CASSFWTSGSYEQYF,TGTGCCAGCAGCTTCTGGACTAGCGGTTCCTACGAGCAGTACTTC
TRBD1,NA,TRBV7-2,TRBJ2-3,CASSPGGVGDTQYF,TGTGCCAGCAGCCCAGGGGGTGTTGGGGATACGCAGTATTTT
NA,NA,TRBV2,TRBJ2-1,CASSEARGGNEQFF,TGTGCCAGCAGTGAAGCCCGAGGGGGTAATGAGCAGTTCTTC
TRBD2,few,TRBV10-3,TRBJ2-7,CAISELSGRAEQYF,TGTGCCATCAGTGAACTGAGCGGGAGGGCCGAGCAGTACTTC
TRBD1,few,TRBV29-1,TRBJ1-1,CSVHRQGSGTEAFF,TGCAGCGTTCATAGACAGGGATCGGGCACTGAAGCTTTCTTT
NA,NA,TRBV7-2,TRBJ2-1,CASSPYNEQFF,TGTGCCAGCAGCCCATACAATGAGCAGTTCTTC
TRBD2,NA,TRBV19,TRBJ2-5,CASSGGALGETQYF,TGTGCCAGTAGCGGGGGGGCCCTTGGGGAGACCCAGTACTTC
NA,NA,TRBV7-9,TRBJ2-7,CASSARAPGEQYF,TGTGCCAGCAGCGCGAGGGCGCCGGGCGAGCAGTACTTC
NA,NA,TRBV7-8,TRBJ2-3,CASSVKGQGASDTQYF,TGTGCCAGCAGCGTAAAGGGACAAGGGGCTTCAGATACGCAGTATTTT
NA,NA,TRBV28,TRBJ1-5,CASSSFPGGRNQPQHF,TGTGCCAGCAGTTCCTTCCCGGGGGGAAGGAATCAGCCCCAGCATTTT